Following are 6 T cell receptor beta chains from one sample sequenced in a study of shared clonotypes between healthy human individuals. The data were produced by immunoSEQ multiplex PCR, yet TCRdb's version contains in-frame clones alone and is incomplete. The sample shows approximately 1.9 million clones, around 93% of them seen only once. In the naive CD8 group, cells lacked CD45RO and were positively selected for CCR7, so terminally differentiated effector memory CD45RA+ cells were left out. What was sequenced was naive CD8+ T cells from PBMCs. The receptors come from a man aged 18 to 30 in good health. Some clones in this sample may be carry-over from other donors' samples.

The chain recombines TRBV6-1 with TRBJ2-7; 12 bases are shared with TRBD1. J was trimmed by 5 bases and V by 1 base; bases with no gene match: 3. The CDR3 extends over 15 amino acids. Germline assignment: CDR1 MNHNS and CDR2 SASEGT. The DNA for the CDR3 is TGTGCCAGCAGTGAAGTGGGACAGGGGGCCCACGAGCAGTACTTC. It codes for CASSEVGQGAHEQYF.

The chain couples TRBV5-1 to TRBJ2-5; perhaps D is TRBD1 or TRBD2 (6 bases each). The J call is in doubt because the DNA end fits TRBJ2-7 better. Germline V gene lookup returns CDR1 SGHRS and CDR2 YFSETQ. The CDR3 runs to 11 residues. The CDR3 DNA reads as TGCGCCAGCAGTGGAGGGGGCGAGCAGTACTTC. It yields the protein CASSGGGEQYF.

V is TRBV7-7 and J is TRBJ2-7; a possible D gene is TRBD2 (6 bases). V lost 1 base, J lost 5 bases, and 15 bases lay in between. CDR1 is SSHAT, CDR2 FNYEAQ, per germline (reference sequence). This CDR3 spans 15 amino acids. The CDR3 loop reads CASSLGPSVKNEQYF. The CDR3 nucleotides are TGTGCCAGCAGCTTAGGTCCTAGCGTTAAGAACGAGCAGTACTTC. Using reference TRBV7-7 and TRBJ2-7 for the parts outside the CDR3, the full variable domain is GAGVSQSPRYKVTKRGQDVTLRCDPISSHATLYWYQQALGQGPEFLTYFNYEAQPDKSGLPSDRFSAERPEGSISTLTIQRTEQRDSAMYRCASSLGPSVKNEQYFGPGTRLTVT.

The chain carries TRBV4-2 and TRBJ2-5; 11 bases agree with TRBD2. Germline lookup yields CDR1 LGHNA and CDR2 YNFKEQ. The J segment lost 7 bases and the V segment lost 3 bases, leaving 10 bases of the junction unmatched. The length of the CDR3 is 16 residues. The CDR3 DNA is TGTGCCAGCAGCCATAGCGGGAGGGCCTATTTTGGGACCCAGTACTTC. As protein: CASSHSGRAYFGTQYF.

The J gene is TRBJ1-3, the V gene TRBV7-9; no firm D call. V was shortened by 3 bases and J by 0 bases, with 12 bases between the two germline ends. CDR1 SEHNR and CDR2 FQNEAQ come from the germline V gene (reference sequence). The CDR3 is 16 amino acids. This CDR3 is CASSFVDGLSGNTIYF. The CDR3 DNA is TGTGCCAGCAGCTTTGTGGACGGACTCTCTGGAAACACCATATATTTT.

The CDR3 DNA sequence: TGCGCCAGCAGCCCTTCGGATGCGGGAGGGCCGTATGAGCAGTACTTC. Protein product: CASSPSDAGGPYEQYF. This sequence joins TRBV4-1 and TRBJ2-7; 9 nucleotides agree with TRBD2. Germline lookup yields CDR1 MGHRA and CDR2 YSYEKL. CDR3 size: 16 residues. V shed 4 bases, J shed 7 bases, and the junction held 14 bases outside the gene matches.